The clone carrying this T cell receptor (beta chain) was observed at least ten times. The antigen is unknown. TCRdb itself ran the PCR reads through MiXCR, one entry per CDR3 protein. Of roughly 320,000 distinct CDR3 sequences listed, about 22% were seen once; the top ten hold 0.65% to 0.95%. This entry is derived from a study of molecular identifiers for immune sequencing clone quantification. The wider study: RNA, taken in replicates from approximately 20,000 or 98,000 naive CD8 cells, was split five ways, with four sequenced.

Findings of the study overall: Effector cells kept over 97% of their molecules in clones above 20 RNA copies, while naive cells kept under 1% there.

Based on a CD8+CD4-CCR7+CD45RA+ profile, naive CD8 T cells were sorted. There are 14 residues in the CDR3. Germline-derived CDR1 and CDR2 are SGHKS and YYEKEE (reference sequence). V was trimmed by 4 bases and J by 0 bases, leaving 8 bases between them. The source of this sequence is a human donor in good health. Some libraries in this study had Jurkat cell RNA spiked in. This rearrangement joins TRBV5-5 to TRBJ1-5; D not certain. Material for sequencing was naive CD8+ T cells from blood, with Jurkat cell RNA spiked in. Subset here: FACS-sorted CD8+CD4-CCR7+CD45RA+ naive T cells. DNA of the CDR3: TGTGCCAGCAGCCCGTGGAATAGCAATCAGCCCCAGCATTTT. Amino acid sequence: CASSPWNSNQPQHF.